These 28 T cell receptor beta chains came from one sample sequenced in a study of cytomegalovirus exposure and HLA in healthy donors. Clones were read by immunoSEQ multiplex PCR, and TCRdb kept only the in-frame ones, dropping some. Of 220,000 or so clones listed, less than 90% are singletons. Sequenced: PBMCs. These receptors were taken from a woman under 30 in good health and CMV-seronegative.

The genes are TRBV29-1 and TRBJ1-4, with unresolved D. The CDR3 extends over 14 amino acids. Trimming pared 0 bases from V and 14 bases from J, leaving 19 bases between. Germline V gene lookup returns CDR1 SQVTM and CDR2 ANQGSEA. The CDR3 is CSVEDDGSGGELFF. The CDR3 bases are TGCAGCGTTGAAGATGACGGCAGCGGAGGTGAGCTGTTTTTT.

The rearrangement links TRBV7-6 to TRBJ2-7; 12 bases fit TRBD1. CDR3 length: 16 amino acids. Trimming removed 0 bases from V and 6 bases from J; junction bases left unmatched: 6. The germline CDR1 and CDR2 sequences are SGHVS and FNYEAQ. The CDR3 sequence is CASSLAPGQGAGEQYF. CDR3 DNA: TGTGCCAGCAGCTTAGCGCCGGGACAGGGGGCTGGCGAGCAGTACTTC.

The rearrangement joins TRBV30 to TRBJ1-5; D is unclear. Trimming left V 5 bases short and J 0 bases short, with 8 bases between. The CDR3 extends over 13 amino acids. CDR1 is GTSNPN, CDR2 SVGIG, per germline (reference sequence). The DNA for the CDR3 is TGTGCCTGGGGACGTAATAGCAATCAGCCCCAGCATTTT. Its translation is CAWGRNSNQPQHF.

V and J are TRBV27 and TRBJ1-4, with a weak D call TRBD1 (5 bases). With 5 bases removed from V and 3 bases from J, the gap between germline ends came to 10 bases. CDR3 length equals 14 residues. Germline V gene data show CDR1 as MNHEY and CDR2 as SMNVEV (reference sequence). The CDR3 is CASSARDPNEKLFF. CDR3 in DNA: TGTGCCAGCAGTGCCCGGGACCCTAATGAAAAACTGTTTTTT.

The CDR3 sequence: CASTPGQGGTGYTF. CDR3 DNA sequence: TGTGCCAGCACCCCTGGACAGGGAGGAACTGGCTACACCTTC. The V gene is TRBV2, the J gene TRBJ1-2, with 8 bases lining up with TRBD1. V shed 7 bases, J shed 7 bases, and the junction held 11 bases outside the gene matches. Germline CDR1 and CDR2: SNHLY and FYNNEI. The CDR3 length is 14 residues.

V gene TRBV9 combines with J gene TRBJ1-2; D is unresolved. The CDR3 totals 12 residues. Germline values: CDR1 SGDLS, CDR2 YYNGEE. The ends were cut back, 1 base at V and 4 bases at J, with 5 bases in the middle. The CDR3 reads CASSVSSYGYTF. The CDR3 nucleotides are TGTGCCAGCAGCGTAAGTTCCTATGGCTACACCTTC.

This chain connects TRBV30 to TRBJ1-2; TRBD1 agrees at 8 bases. Germline V gene sequence: CDR1 GTSNPN, CDR2 SVGIG (reference sequence). The V gene end was trimmed by 2 bases and the J gene end by 11 bases; junction bases not matched to a gene: 7. The CDR3 runs to 12 residues. The CDR3 here is CAWSPGQAAYTF. The CDR3 bases are TGTGCCTGGAGTCCGGGACAGGCCGCATACACCTTC.

This clone appeared a single time. The chain employs TRBV28 and TRBJ2-7; 13 nucleotides align to TRBD2. V lost 6 bases to trimming and J lost 3 bases; unmatched junction nucleotides: 11. This CDR3 is 17 amino acids long. Germline CDR1 is MDHEN and CDR2 is SYDVKM. CDR3 loop: CASSGLAGDLVRYEQYF. CDR3 nucleotides: TGTGCCAGCAGCGGACTAGCGGGAGACCTAGTCCGCTACGAGCAGTACTTC. Using reference TRBV28 and TRBJ2-7 for the parts outside the CDR3, the full variable domain is DVKVTQSSRYLVKRTGEKVFLECVQDMDHENMFWYRQDPGLGLRLIYFSYDVKMKEKGDIPEGYSVSREKKERFSLILESASTNQTSMYLCASSGLAGDLVRYEQYFGPGTRLTVT.

V usage is TRBV28 and J usage is TRBJ1-2, with D uncertain. Germline-derived CDR1 and CDR2 are MDHEN and SYDVKM. The CDR3 totals 15 residues. V dropped 6 bases and J dropped 2 bases, with 16 bases sitting between them. The CDR3 sequence: CASSPPPGMNYGYTF. CDR3 bases: TGTGCCAGCAGCCCACCGCCTGGGATGAACTATGGCTACACCTTC.

The chain is built from TRBV9 and TRBJ1-2, with 8 bases fitting TRBD1. V shed 4 bases, J shed 4 bases, and the junction held 9 bases outside the gene matches. Germline V gene sequence: CDR1 SGDLS, CDR2 YYNGEE. CDR3 length: 15 amino acids. The CDR3 spells CASSPRTGSGYGYTF. The DNA of the CDR3 is TGTGCCAGCAGCCCGAGGACAGGGTCGGGCTATGGCTACACCTTC.

This chain joins TRBV2 and TRBJ2-5; D unclear. CDR1 and CDR2 (germline): SNHLY, FYNNEI. The CDR3 runs to 12 residues. V was pared by 7 bases and J by 5 bases, with 11 bases between. The CDR3 spells CASKWQTETQYF. The CDR3 coding sequence is TGTGCCAGCAAGTGGCAGACTGAGACCCAGTACTTC.

The V call is TRBV7-3, the J call TRBJ2-2; D might be TRBD2 (5 bases). This CDR3 is 15 amino acids long. CDR1 and CDR2 (germline): SGHTA, FQGTGA. V gave up 2 bases and J gave up 5 bases, with 12 bases separating them. As DNA, the CDR3 is TGTGCCAGCAGCTTAGGTCCTAGCCGGACCGGGGAGCTGTTTTTT. This sequence encodes CASSLGPSRTGELFF.

The V and J genes are TRBV6-1 and TRBJ2-5; TRBD1 or TRBD2 may be the D gene (5 bases each). This CDR3 region has 14 residues. The germline V gene encodes CDR1 MNHNS and CDR2 SASEGT. V was cut by 4 bases and J by 4 bases, with 13 bases left in between. CDR3: CASSGSGTGETQYF. CDR3 nucleotides: TGTGCCAGCAGTGGTTCCGGGACGGGAGAGACCCAGTACTTC.

The CDR3 DNA reads TGTGCCAGCAGCTTGGTTCATGTATCAAAGTACGAAGGCTACACCTTC. Translation: CASSLVHVSKYEGYTF. V usage is TRBV5-6 and J usage is TRBJ1-2; D is undetermined. Germline loops: CDR1 SGHDT, CDR2 YYEEEE. The V and J ends lost 0 bases and 8 bases respectively, with 20 bases between them. This CDR3 has 16 amino acids.

The CDR3 nucleotides are TGTGCCAGCAGCGTAGCCGGGATGCTAGTCAATGAGCAGTTCTTC. Its protein product is CASSVAGMLVNEQFF. The V and J genes are TRBV9 and TRBJ2-1; D perhaps matches TRBD2 (5 bases). Germline values: CDR1 SGDLS, CDR2 YYNGEE. V shed 0 bases and J shed 6 bases, with 13 bases lying between them. This CDR3 has 15 amino acids. The full variable domain, in which reference TRBV9 and TRBJ2-1 provide the parts outside the CDR3, is DSGVTQTPKHLITATGQRVTLRCSPRSGDLSVYWYQQSLDQGLQFLIQYYNGEERAKGNILERFSAQQFPDLHSELNLSSLELGDSALYFCASSVAGMLVNEQFFGPGTRLTVL.

The V gene is TRBV4-1, the J gene TRBJ1-4, with D perhaps TRBD1 (6 bases). The CDR3 is 18 residues long. The germline V gene has CDR1 MGHRA and CDR2 YSYEKL. V lost 2 bases and J lost 11, with 27 bases in between. As DNA, the CDR3 is TGCGCCAGCAGCCAAAGGGAACGTTCCGGGACATTGAGTTATAAACTGTTTTTT. This encodes CASSQRERSGTLSYKLFF.

This chain joins TRBV20-1 and TRBJ2-3; the D is unclear. The CDR3 sequence is 11 residues long. With 4 bases removed from V and 0 bases from J, the gap between germline ends came to 2 bases. Germline CDR1 DFQATT, CDR2 SNEGSKA (reference sequence). Here the CDR3 reads CSAMSTDTQYF. DNA for the CDR3: TGCAGTGCTATGAGCACAGATACGCAGTATTTT.

CDR3 coding DNA: TGTGCCGGGGGAGCCAGATACAATGAGCAGTTCTTC. It yields the protein CAGGARYNEQFF. V and J are TRBV2 and TRBJ2-1, with D tentatively TRBD1 or TRBD2 (5 bases each). This CDR3 contains 12 residues. V was clipped by 11 bases and J by 4 bases, with 12 bases between them. Germline V gene data show CDR1 as SNHLY and CDR2 as FYNNEI.

Notes on this clone: This sample includes further DNA sequences coding for the same CDR3. The chain combines TRBV6-5 with TRBJ1-2; 9 positions match TRBD1. The CDR3 length is 14 residues. After removal of 2 bases from V and 2 bases from J, the junction contained 0 bases not matched to a gene. CDR1 and CDR2 from the germline V gene are MNHEY and SVGAGI. DNA of the CDR3: TGTGCCAGCAGTTACGGACAGGGGAACTATGGCTACACCTTC. This encodes CASSYGQGNYGYTF.

The CDR3 is CASSLGGDSLEAFF. The CDR3 DNA reads as TGTGCCAGCAGCTTGGGCGGGGACAGCCTCGAAGCTTTCTTT. This chain uses TRBV5-6 with TRBJ1-1, with 7 bases that match TRBD1. The CDR3 runs to 14 residues. Germline CDR1 and CDR2: SGHDT and YYEEEE. The ends lost 0 bases at V and 8 bases at J; junction bases unmatched: 7.

This clone came up once. The V and J genes are TRBV5-1 and TRBJ1-1; no clear D gene. The CDR3 is 13 residues long. Germline CDR1 reads SGHRS; CDR2 reads YFSETQ. The V and J ends lost 1 base and 8 bases respectively, with 12 bases between them. Here the CDR3 reads CASSLHFTEEAFF. CDR3 DNA: TGCGCCAGCAGCTTGCATTTCACGGAAGAAGCTTTCTTT.

This clone was seen only a few times. The chain joins TRBV18 to TRBJ1-1; no clear D. CDR1 is KGHSH, CDR2 LQKENI, per germline. Trimming took off 3 bases at V and 2 bases at J, with 1 base between the two ends. The length of the CDR3 is 11 residues. CDR3: CASSPNTEAFF. The DNA of the CDR3 is TGTGCCAGCTCACCCAACACTGAAGCTTTCTTT. The full variable domain, completed using reference TRBV18 and TRBJ1-1, is NAGVMQNPRHLVRRRGQEARLRCSPMKGHSHVYWYRQLPEEGLKFMVYLQKENIIDESGMPKERFSAEFPKEGPSILRIQQVVRGDSAAYFCASSPNTEAFFGQGTRLTVV.

This clone was detected a few times. The chain employs TRBV2 and TRBJ1-1, with 12 nucleotides matching TRBD1. The CDR3 covers 12 residues. CDR1 is SNHLY, CDR2 FYNNEI, per germline. After removal of 6 bases from V and 8 bases from J, the junction contained 1 base not matched to a gene. The DNA for the CDR3 is TGTGCCAGCAGGGGACAGGGGGCCGAAGCTTTCTTT. Translated, it gives CASRGQGAEAFF.

The gene calls are TRBV19 and TRBJ1-2; no clear D. CDR3 length: 15 residues. Looked up from germline, CDR1 is LNHDA and CDR2 is SQIVND (reference sequence). V lost 6 bases and J 1 base, leaving 15 bases between the germline ends. In nucleotides, the CDR3 is TGTGCCAGTAGCACCGAGACACGGCTTAACTATGGCTACACCTTC. Amino acids: CASSTETRLNYGYTF.

The V gene is TRBV15, the J gene TRBJ2-1, with 16 bases matching TRBD2. V lost 3 bases, J lost 7 bases, and 3 bases stayed unmatched. The CDR3 is made up of 16 amino acids. Germline-derived CDR1 and CDR2 are LNHNV and YYDKDF (reference sequence). The CDR3 protein is CATSRGTSGRVNEQFF. Here the CDR3 DNA reads TGTGCCACCAGCAGGGGGACTAGCGGGAGGGTTAATGAGCAGTTCTTC.

The chain has TRBV7-2 and TRBJ2-3; D call uncertain. V was clipped by 1 base and J by 6 bases, with 20 bases between them. Germline assignment: CDR1 SGHTA and CDR2 FQGNSA. The CDR3 has 17 amino acids. The CDR3 region has the DNA TGTGCCAGCAGCTTAGTGTGGAACGCGCCCAGTCAGGATACGCAGTATTTT. It specifies CASSLVWNAPSQDTQYF.

V is TRBV6-5 and J is TRBJ2-3; 12 positions agree with TRBD2. The germline V gene encodes CDR1 MNHEY and CDR2 SVGAGI. V shed 7 bases and J 6 bases; nucleotides not matched to a gene: 5. The length of the CDR3 is 14 residues. This CDR3 reads CASKLAGGPDTQYF. CDR3 DNA: TGTGCCAGCAAGCTAGCGGGGGGGCCGGATACGCAGTATTTT.

The rearrangement uses TRBV2 and TRBJ1-1, with unresolved D. Germline V CDR1 and CDR2: SNHLY, FYNNEI. Trimming shortened V by 11 bases and J by 1 base, and 8 bases separated the two germline ends. The CDR3 is 11 residues long. The CDR3 is CARKGNTEAFF. CDR3 DNA: TGTGCCCGAAAGGGGAACACTGAAGCTTTCTTT.